What follows describes a single T cell receptor (beta chain). What it recognizes is unknown. This record comes from a study of CD8 T cells in Susac syndrome. Study in general: Treatment status at blood draw for the Susac syndrome patients was therapy-naive, corticosteroids, or intravenous immunoglobulin alone. Overall study results and limits: Clonal expansion of CD8+ cells in Susac peaked in TEMRA cells (and in active patients).

CD8+ and CD4+ T cells from blood underwent TCR beta sequencing. CDR1 is SGDLS, CDR2 YYNGEE, per germline. Losses at the gene ends were 4 bases for V and 3 bases for J; bases not matched to a gene: 7. CDR3 size: 16 residues. When the RNA was reverse transcribed, random hexamers were used with an input of roughly 0.45 to 1 ug. Multiplex immunoSEQ PCR targeted 54 Vbeta and 13 Jbeta TCR beta segments. A single record per CDR3 protein comes from TCRdb applying MiXCR to the immunoSEQ multiplex PCR reads. The sample lists around 170,000 distinct CDR3 sequences; approximately 95% were seen once. V is TRBV9 and J is TRBJ2-3; 11 nucleotides match TRBD2. This clonotype was sampled from a human donor with Susac syndrome. The sample taken for sequencing was CD8+ T cells from PBMCs. This chain's CDR3 is CASSPSSGGGTDTQYF. The CDR3 region has the DNA TGTGCCAGCAGCCCCAGTAGCGGGGGGGGAACAGATACGCAGTATTTT.